This TCR beta chain appears in the sequencing data of a study of CD8+ T cells in alopecia areata. The sample's treatment: oral pan-JAK inhibitor, 5-10 mg twice daily. Following extraction, RNA underwent reverse transcription to cDNA, which served as the sequencing template. Assay: immunoSEQ multiplex PCR; the TCRdb copy retains only in-frame clones and omits some. The sample lists 150,000 to 200,000 clones; roughly 50% were seen once. The V and J ends lost 4 bases and 4 bases respectively, with 20 bases between them. This CDR3 spans 15 amino acids. The germline gives CDR1 SQVTM, CDR2 ANQGSEA. The gene calls are TRBV29-1 and TRBJ2-7; TRBD1 is a possible D gene (7 bases). This TCR came from a human donor with alopecia areata. Sample: CD8+ T cells sorted from blood, taken at week 24, from a patient treated with tofacitinib. The DNA for the CDR3 is TGCAGCGTTGCTCCTGCACAGGGGAGGTCGTACGAGCAGTACTTC. Translated: CSVAPAQGRSYEQYF.